The clone carrying this T cell receptor beta chain was seen a few times. The antigen remains unidentified. This sample was taken from a study of chemoradiotherapy in HPV16-positive cancers. About the research overall: A couple of HPV16-positive patients' cells yielded candidate HPV-specific clones and common motifs.

This CDR3 has 13 residues. V was trimmed by 2 bases and J by 4 bases, leaving 6 bases between them. CDR1 and CDR2 (germline): KGHSY, FQNENV. Study-level points and caveats: Better recurrence-free survival went with HPV-responsive T-cell expansion in HPV16-positive patients.

Generated by immunoSEQ multiplex PCR, the TCRdb table keeps only in-frame clones and is missing some. The repertoire consists of approximately 9,200 clones, with roughly four fifths occurring once and the leading ten covering more than 35%. The specimen was tumor tissue, collected from a patient who underwent chemoradiotherapy. V and J are TRBV16 and TRBJ1-5, with unresolved D. The clonotype was recovered from a human donor with HPV-associated anogenital cancer. CDR3 loop: CASSQVWNQPQHF. CDR3 sequence (DNA): TGTGCCAGCAGCCAAGTATGGAATCAGCCCCAGCATTTT.